Listed below are T cell receptor beta chains from one sample, sequenced in a study of regulatory and conventional T cells in RAG deficiency. The repertoire was sequenced with immunoSEQ multiplex PCR; TCRdb's copy has only in-frame clones and lacks some. Here the sample spans approximately 12,000 clones, 90% to 95% being singletons. The same sample was also used in a study of regulatory T cells.

Sequencing was carried out using CD4+ effector T cells sorted from blood. All receptors derive from a human donor in good health. CDR3s include the opening cysteine and the closing phenylalanine or tryptophan. D genes are given only for firm matches. Only some rows state a clone size, as once, few, many or a class for expanded clones.

j_gene: TRBJ1-6
abundance: once
d_gene: NA
len: 13
v_gene: TRBV11-3
CDR3nt: TGTGCCAGCAGCTTAGATCCGGGGGCACCCCTCCACTTT
CDR3aa: CASSLDPGAPLHF

j_gene: TRBJ2-6
abundance: NA
d_gene: TRBD1
len: 17
v_gene: TRBV7-9
CDR3nt: TGTGCCAGCAGCTTGGGACAGCCCCGCTCTGGGGCCAACGTCCTGACTTTC
CDR3aa: CASSLGQPRSGANVLTF

j_gene: TRBJ2-3
abundance: NA
d_gene: NA
len: 16
v_gene: TRBV11-2
CDR3nt: TGTGCCAGCAGCTTAGAGAACGGGATGTCTGTAGATACGCAGTATTTT
CDR3aa: CASSLENGMSVDTQYF

j_gene: TRBJ1-3
abundance: NA
d_gene: NA
len: 14
v_gene: TRBV9
CDR3nt: TGTGCCAGCAGCGTAGCAGGGGTGGGAAACACCATATATTTT
CDR3aa: CASSVAGVGNTIYF

j_gene: TRBJ1-6
abundance: NA
d_gene: NA
len: 16
v_gene: TRBV5-1
CDR3nt: TGCGCCAGCAGCTTGGAGGGGCAACACATGGGGTCACCCCTCCACTTT
CDR3aa: CASSLEGQHMGSPLHF

j_gene: TRBJ2-2
abundance: NA
d_gene: NA
len: 14
v_gene: TRBV5-1
CDR3nt: TGCGCCAGCAGCTTGGGGGCAGAAACCGGGGAGCTGTTTTTT
CDR3aa: CASSLGAETGELFF

j_gene: TRBJ2-5
abundance: NA
d_gene: NA
len: 13
v_gene: TRBV5-6
CDR3nt: TGTGCCAGCAGCTTGGTGAGGGGAGAGACCCAGTACTTC
CDR3aa: CASSLVRGETQYF

j_gene: TRBJ1-1
abundance: NA
d_gene: NA
len: 17
v_gene: TRBV5-4
CDR3nt: TGTGCCAGCAAAGATCCCTCGACGGGCCCTTTGAACACTGAAGCTTTCTTT
CDR3aa: CASKDPSTGPLNTEAFF

j_gene: TRBJ2-1
abundance: few
d_gene: NA
len: 16
v_gene: TRBV18
CDR3nt: TGTGCCAGCTCACCATCGACAGCAGCACCTTACAATGAGCAGTTCTTC
CDR3aa: CASSPSTAAPYNEQFF

j_gene: TRBJ1-2
abundance: NA
d_gene: TRBD1
len: 16
v_gene: TRBV7-6
CDR3nt: TGTGCCAGCAGCTCCGTGCACGCCGGACAGGGTAGCGGCTACACCTTC
CDR3aa: CASSSVHAGQGSGYTF

j_gene: TRBJ1-6
abundance: NA
d_gene: NA
len: 12
v_gene: TRBV27
CDR3nt: TGTGCCAGCAGTTTCTTGAATTCACCCCTCCACTTT
CDR3aa: CASSFLNSPLHF

j_gene: TRBJ1-2
abundance: few
d_gene: NA
len: 11
v_gene: TRBV28
CDR3nt: TGTGCCAGCAGTCCACAGTATGGCTACACCTTC
CDR3aa: CASSPQYGYTF

j_gene: TRBJ1-6
abundance: NA
d_gene: NA
len: 15
v_gene: TRBV6-1
CDR3nt: TGTGCCAGCAGTGCCTACATGGGTGGTGATTCACCCCTCCACTTT
CDR3aa: CASSAYMGGDSPLHF

j_gene: TRBJ1-6
abundance: NA
d_gene: TRBD1
len: 14
v_gene: TRBV7-3
CDR3nt: TGTGCCAGCAGCACAGGGGCCAATAATTCACCCCTCCACTTT
CDR3aa: CASSTGANNSPLHF

j_gene: TRBJ1-4
abundance: NA
d_gene: NA
len: 11
v_gene: TRBV20-1
CDR3nt: TGCAGTTGGAGGTTAGGGGAAAAACTGTTTTTT
CDR3aa: CSWRLGEKLFF

j_gene: TRBJ2-2
abundance: NA
d_gene: NA
len: 14
v_gene: TRBV4-1
CDR3nt: TGCGCCAGCAGCCAAGACCTCGTCCGCGCGGAGCTGTTTTTT
CDR3aa: CASSQDLVRAELFF

j_gene: TRBJ2-5
abundance: NA
d_gene: TRBD1
len: 15
v_gene: TRBV28
CDR3nt: TGTGCCAGCAGTTTCGCGGGACAGGGGACAGAGACCCAGTACTTC
CDR3aa: CASSFAGQGTETQYF

j_gene: TRBJ2-1
abundance: NA
d_gene: NA
len: 15
v_gene: TRBV11-2
CDR3nt: TGTGCCAGCAGCTTAGATCGGTCCGCGCTCAATGAGCAGTTCTTC
CDR3aa: CASSLDRSALNEQFF

j_gene: TRBJ1-5
abundance: NA
d_gene: NA
len: 15
v_gene: TRBV5-1
CDR3nt: TGCGCCAGCAGCTTGGATATGCAGCCGAATCAGCCCCAGCATTTT
CDR3aa: CASSLDMQPNQPQHF

j_gene: TRBJ2-5
abundance: NA
d_gene: NA
len: 14
v_gene: TRBV9
CDR3nt: TGTGCCAGCAGCGTAGGGATTGGGGCAGAGACCCAGTACTTC
CDR3aa: CASSVGIGAETQYF

j_gene: TRBJ2-5
abundance: NA
d_gene: NA
len: 15
v_gene: TRBV9
CDR3nt: TGTGCCAGCAGCGCCGCTACGACAGTCCGAGAGACCCAGTACTTC
CDR3aa: CASSAATTVRETQYF

j_gene: TRBJ2-5
abundance: NA
d_gene: NA
len: 11
v_gene: TRBV18
CDR3nt: TGTGCCAGCTCACCAAAAGAGACCCAGTACTTC
CDR3aa: CASSPKETQYF

j_gene: TRBJ2-1
abundance: NA
d_gene: TRBD1
len: 17
v_gene: TRBV19
CDR3nt: TGTGCCAGTAGTATTCCCGACAGGGGCTTACCCTACAATGAGCAGTTCTTC
CDR3aa: CASSIPDRGLPYNEQFF

j_gene: TRBJ1-5
abundance: NA
d_gene: NA
len: 17
v_gene: TRBV29-1
CDR3nt: TGCAGCGTTGACGGGGGCAGGGATAGACCAGGCAATCAGCCCCAGCATTTT
CDR3aa: CSVDGGRDRPGNQPQHF

j_gene: TRBJ1-6
abundance: few
d_gene: NA
len: 12
v_gene: TRBV19
CDR3nt: TGTGCCAGTAGGCTCCTAAATTCACCCCTCCACTTT
CDR3aa: CASRLLNSPLHF

j_gene: TRBJ1-2
abundance: NA
d_gene: NA
len: 11
v_gene: TRBV9
CDR3nt: TGTGCCAGCAGCGGAAACTATGGCTACACCTTC
CDR3aa: CASSGNYGYTF

j_gene: TRBJ2-1
abundance: NA
d_gene: NA
len: 15
v_gene: TRBV28
CDR3nt: TGTGCCAGCAGTTTGGTCGGGCCCCGCTACAATGAGCAGTTCTTC
CDR3aa: CASSLVGPRYNEQFF

j_gene: TRBJ2-1
abundance: NA
d_gene: TRBD1
len: 14
v_gene: TRBV6-6
CDR3nt: TGTGCCAGCAGACAGGGACAGGGGATTTATGAGCAGTTCTTC
CDR3aa: CASRQGQGIYEQFF

j_gene: TRBJ2-2
abundance: NA
d_gene: TRBD2
len: 15
v_gene: TRBV7-2
CDR3nt: TGTGCCAGCAGCTTTCGGCTAGCGGACACCGGGGAGCTGTTTTTT
CDR3aa: CASSFRLADTGELFF

j_gene: TRBJ1-2
abundance: NA
d_gene: TRBD1
len: 14
v_gene: TRBV9
CDR3nt: TGTGCCAGCAGCGGAAGACAGGGGGTCTATGGCTACACCTTC
CDR3aa: CASSGRQGVYGYTF

j_gene: TRBJ2-1
abundance: NA
d_gene: TRBD2
len: 14
v_gene: TRBV14
CDR3nt: TGTGCCAGCAGCCAACTAGCGGGAGTCAATGAGCAGTTCTTC
CDR3aa: CASSQLAGVNEQFF

j_gene: TRBJ2-1
abundance: NA
d_gene: TRBD1
len: 16
v_gene: TRBV4-1
CDR3nt: TGCGCCAGCAGCCACCTCACAGGGGGCGCATTCAATGAGCAGTTCTTC
CDR3aa: CASSHLTGGAFNEQFF

j_gene: TRBJ1-1
abundance: NA
d_gene: NA
len: 15
v_gene: TRBV5-5
CDR3nt: TGTGCCAGCAGCTTGGAAGGGGCAGTAAACACTGAAGCTTTCTTT
CDR3aa: CASSLEGAVNTEAFF

j_gene: TRBJ2-1
abundance: few
d_gene: TRBD2
len: 13
v_gene: TRBV14
CDR3nt: TGTGCCAGCAGCGCCGTACCGGGACTAGCTCAGTTCTTC
CDR3aa: CASSAVPGLAQFF

j_gene: TRBJ1-2
abundance: NA
d_gene: TRBD1
len: 15
v_gene: TRBV9
CDR3nt: TGTGCCAGCAGCGGGGGGGGACAGGGGGCCTATGGCTACACCTTC
CDR3aa: CASSGGGQGAYGYTF

j_gene: TRBJ2-2
abundance: NA
d_gene: NA
len: 15
v_gene: TRBV5-6
CDR3nt: TGTGCCAGCAGCTTGAGGGGGGCCGGCACCGGGGAGCTGTTTTTT
CDR3aa: CASSLRGAGTGELFF

j_gene: TRBJ2-2
abundance: few
d_gene: NA
len: 16
v_gene: TRBV5-1
CDR3nt: TGCGCCAGCAGCAGGCCGGGTGGGGTGAACACCGGGGAGCTGTTTTTT
CDR3aa: CASSRPGGVNTGELFF